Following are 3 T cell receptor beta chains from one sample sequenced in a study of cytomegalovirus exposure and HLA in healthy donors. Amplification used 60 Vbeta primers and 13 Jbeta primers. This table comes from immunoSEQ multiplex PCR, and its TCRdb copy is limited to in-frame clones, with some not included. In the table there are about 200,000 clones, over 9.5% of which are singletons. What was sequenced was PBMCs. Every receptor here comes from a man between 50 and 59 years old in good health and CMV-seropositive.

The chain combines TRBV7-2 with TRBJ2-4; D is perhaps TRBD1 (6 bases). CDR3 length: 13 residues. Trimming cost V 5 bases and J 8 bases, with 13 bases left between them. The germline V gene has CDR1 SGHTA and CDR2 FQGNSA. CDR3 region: CASSTGQSDIQYF. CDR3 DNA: TGTGCCAGCAGCACAGGACAGTCGGACATTCAGTACTTC.

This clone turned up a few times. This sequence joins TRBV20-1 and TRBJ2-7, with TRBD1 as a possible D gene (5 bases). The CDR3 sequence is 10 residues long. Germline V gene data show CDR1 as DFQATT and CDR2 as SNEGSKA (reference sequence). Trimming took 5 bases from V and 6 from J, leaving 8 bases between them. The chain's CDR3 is CSAPGAEQYV. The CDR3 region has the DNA TGCAGTGCTCCTGGGGCCGAGCAGTACGTC.

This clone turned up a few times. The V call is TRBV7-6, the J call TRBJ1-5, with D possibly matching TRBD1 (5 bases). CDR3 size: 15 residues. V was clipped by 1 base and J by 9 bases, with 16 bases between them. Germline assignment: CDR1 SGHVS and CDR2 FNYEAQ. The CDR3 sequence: CASSLVSQGGSPQHF. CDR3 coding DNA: TGTGCCAGCAGCTTAGTAAGTCAGGGAGGTTCGCCCCAGCATTTT.